The 26 T cell receptor beta chains reported below all come from one sample, sequenced in a study of T cells in Graves' hyperthyroidism and ophthalmopathy (dated by TCRdb to the late 2010s). Library generation was performed with multiplex PCR. The data were produced on an Illumina HiSeq 2000. The TCR beta CDR3 regions were amplified from RNA transcripts. The TCR CDR3 was subjected to a first round of RT-PCR using the HTBI primer set and the Qiagen OneStep RT-PCR kit. Clones were called with MiXCR by TCRdb after fastp trimmed the public reads at Q25, and only in-frame beta chains were retained. Rows are combined by CDR3 protein, so each entry shows the most common genes and DNA. The sample data list about 420,000 distinct CDR3 sequences, and approximately 15% of these were observed just once. The biggest ten clones account for about 5% of the sample. The sequencing sample was made of blood. The receptors originated from a woman aged 18-29 years with Graves' hyperthyroidism.

This clonotype was recorded many times. CDR3 loop: CASSLAPPGNTEAFF. Here the CDR3 DNA reads TGTGCCAGCAGTTTAGCGCCTCCGGGAAACACTGAAGCTTTCTTT. The gene calls are TRBV12-3 or TRBV12-4 and TRBJ1-1; D not certain. V lost 0 bases and J lost 2, with 10 bases in between. The CDR3 runs 15 residues.

This clonotype was recorded at least ten times. The chain employs TRBV12-3 or TRBV12-4 and TRBJ2-7; possible D gene TRBD2, 7 bases. The CDR3 length is 14 residues. With 3 bases removed from V and 6 bases from J, the gap between germline ends came to 15 bases. The DNA for the CDR3 is TGTGCCAGCAGTTTGGGGGGGGCCTTCGGCGAGCAGTACTTC. It is translated as CASSLGGAFGEQYF.

This clonotype has more than one count but fewer than ten. The rearrangement uses TRBV19 and TRBJ2-3; TRBD2 is a possible D gene (5 bases). V shed 0 bases and J shed 1 base, with 8 bases lying between them. The CDR3 extends over 15 amino acids. The germline V gene encodes CDR1 LNHDA and CDR2 SQIVND (reference sequence). The CDR3 region is CASSIEDSRTDTQYF. Written as DNA, the CDR3 is TGTGCCAGTAGTATAGAGGACTCCCGCACAGATACGCAGTATTTT.

This clonotype was seen many times. The rearrangement joins TRBV10-3 to TRBJ1-2; 10 bases line up with TRBD1. The germline gives CDR1 ENHRY, CDR2 SYGVKD. Unmatched junction bases numbered 7, after V lost 3 bases and J lost 3 bases. The CDR3 runs to 16 residues. CDR3 protein: CAISDRGTGVDYGYTF. The CDR3 DNA is TGTGCCATCAGTGATAGAGGGACAGGGGTTGACTATGGCTACACCTTC.

This clonotype was counted at least ten times. The chain recombines TRBV28 with TRBJ2-2; perhaps TRBD2 as D (5 bases). The germline V gene encodes CDR1 MDHEN and CDR2 SYDVKM. The CDR3 spans 14 residues. V was trimmed by 6 bases and J by 5 bases, leaving 13 bases between them. In nucleotides, the CDR3 is TGTGCCAGCAGCTTAACCGGGGTGACCGGGGAGCTGTTTTTT. This gives the protein CASSLTGVTGELFF.

J is TRBJ1-6 and V is TRBV6-2 or TRBV6-3; 12 bases align to TRBD1. The V segment lost 8 bases and the J segment 7 bases; nucleotides outside the gene matches: 9. The germline V gene has CDR1 MNHEY and CDR2 SVGEGT. The CDR3 totals 16 residues. The CDR3 protein is CASCKGTGGGNSPLHF. The CDR3 DNA reads TGTGCCAGCTGTAAAGGGACAGGGGGCGGAAATTCACCCCTCCACTTT.

This clonotype was seen ten or more times. This chain uses TRBV7-6 with TRBJ2-7; 7 bases match TRBD2. Losses at the gene ends were 5 bases for V and 3 bases for J; bases not matched to a gene: 19. CDR3 length: 18 amino acids. Germline V CDR1 and CDR2: SGHVS, FNYEAQ. The CDR3 coding sequence is TGTGCCAGCAGCCCAGGGAGGCTTCAGACTAGCACAAACTACGAGCAGTACTTC. Its translation: CASSPGRLQTSTNYEQYF.

This clonotype was seen a handful of times. The chain links TRBV19 to TRBJ2-3; 9 nucleotides match TRBD2. In germline, CDR1 is LNHDA, CDR2 SQIVND (reference sequence). The CDR3 is made up of 20 amino acids. The V and J ends lost 9 bases and 1 base, in that order; junction bases with no gene match: 23. CDR3 protein: CASRRGHRARAGGRTDTQYF. The CDR3 DNA reads TGTGCCAGCCGCCGTGGCCACAGGGCACGAGCGGGAGGCCGCACAGATACGCAGTATTTT. The entire variable domain, with the rest obtained from reference TRBV19 and TRBJ2-3, is as follows: DGGITQSPKYLFRKEGQNVTLSCEQNLNHDAMYWYRQDPGQGLRLIYYSQIVNDFQKGDIAEGYSVSREKKESFPLTVTSAQKNPTAFYLCASRRGHRARAGGRTDTQYFGPGTRLTVL.

This clonotype was seen repeatedly, ten times or more. The chain joins TRBV6-2 or TRBV6-3 to TRBJ1-2; 8 bases fit TRBD1. The germline V gene encodes CDR1 MNHEY and CDR2 SVGEGT. The CDR3 loop spans 13 amino acids. Trimming cost V 7 bases and J 2 bases; bases outside gene matches: 3. In DNA form, the CDR3 reads TGTGCCAGCATCAACAGGGGGAACTATGGCTACACCTTC. Its translation: CASINRGNYGYTF.

This clonotype showed up many times. The V call is TRBV7-9, the J call TRBJ2-1, with TRBD2 matching 11 bases. V dropped 11 bases and J dropped 4; count of bases not matched to a gene: 7. The CDR3 sequence is 14 residues long. Germline CDR1 is SEHNR and CDR2 is FQNEAQ (reference sequence). CDR3 protein: CAVSGLAGYNEQFF. The CDR3, as DNA: TGTGCCGTCAGCGGACTAGCGGGTTACAATGAGCAGTTCTTC.

At least ten counts were recorded for this clonotype. This chain uses TRBV2 with TRBJ1-3, with D hard to call. Deletions cut 3 bases from V and 2 bases from J, with 5 bases between. Germline CDR1 SNHLY, CDR2 FYNNEI. The CDR3 spans 13 residues. The CDR3 DNA reads TGTGCCAGCAGTGAGGAGGCTGGAAACACCATATATTTT. Protein: CASSEEAGNTIYF.

The gene calls are TRBV7-9 and TRBJ2-7; D unresolved. Per the germline V gene, CDR1 is SEHNR and CDR2 is FQNEAQ (reference sequence). With 3 bases removed from V and 5 bases from J, the gap between germline ends came to 11 bases. The CDR3 has 13 amino acids. CDR3: CASSFRQIDEQYF. The CDR3 nucleotides read TGTGCCAGCAGCTTTCGGCAGATTGACGAGCAGTACTTC.

The genes are TRBV27 and TRBJ1-5, with 7 nucleotides matching TRBD1. CDR1 MNHEY and CDR2 SMNVEV come from the germline V gene (reference sequence). The CDR3 totals 14 residues. With V trimmed by 10 bases and J by 6 bases, 12 bases remained unmatched. The CDR3 region has the DNA TGTGCCACCTCGACGGGACAGCTAGGTCAGCCCCAGCATTTT. This gives the protein CATSTGQLGQPQHF.

This clonotype was recorded at least ten times. The chain recombines TRBV11-2 with TRBJ1-2; perhaps TRBD1 as D (5 bases). Trimming left V 1 base short and J 4 bases short, with 16 bases between. There are 16 residues in the CDR3. Germline lookup yields CDR1 SGHAT and CDR2 FQNNGV. The CDR3: CASSLVRANGAYGYTF. The CDR3, as DNA: TGTGCCAGCAGCTTAGTCAGGGCTAACGGTGCCTATGGCTACACCTTC.

This clonotype was counted many times. The chain combines TRBV6-1 with TRBJ2-1, with TRBD2 matching 8 bases. Germline loops: CDR1 MNHNS, CDR2 SASEGT. V was clipped by 6 bases and J by 7 bases; unmatched bases: 14. CDR3 length equals 16 residues. CDR3 amino acids: CASSQKSREVVNEQFF. The CDR3 DNA reads TGTGCCAGCAGCCAAAAGTCGCGGGAGGTAGTGAATGAGCAGTTCTTC.

This clonotype occurred many times. The chain uses TRBV20-1 and TRBJ1-2, with 8 bases matching TRBD1. The germline V gene has CDR1 DFQATT and CDR2 SNEGSKA (reference sequence). The CDR3 has 17 amino acids. V dropped 1 base and J dropped 3; count of bases not matched to a gene: 13. The CDR3 nucleotides read TGCAGTGCTAGAGCCACAGGGGGGCGAAGCAACGACTATGGCTACACCTTC. Its translation: CSARATGGRSNDYGYTF.

There are many counts of this clonotype. V is TRBV6-1 and J is TRBJ2-5, with 8 bases that match TRBD1. V dropped 3 bases and J dropped 2; count of bases not matched to a gene: 8. In germline, CDR1 is MNHNS, CDR2 SASEGT. There are 16 residues in the CDR3. The CDR3 DNA reads as TGTGCCAGCAGTGAGACCGCCGGGACAGGACAAGAGACCCAGTACTTC. Amino acid sequence: CASSETAGTGQETQYF.

The sample holds many counts of this clonotype. This chain uses TRBV12-3 or TRBV12-4 with TRBJ2-1; 9 bases are shared with TRBD1. J gave up 5 bases and V 4 bases, and 3 bases lay outside the gene matches. The CDR3 is 14 residues long. The CDR3 spells CASSSGQGDNEQFF. DNA for the CDR3: TGTGCCAGCAGTTCGGGACAGGGAGACAATGAGCAGTTCTTC.

This clonotype occurred a few times. The chain employs TRBV6-1 and TRBJ1-5; no clear D. This CDR3 has 15 residues. Germline CDR1 and CDR2: MNHNS and SASEGT. Trimming pared 2 bases from V and 0 bases from J, leaving 8 bases between. The chain's CDR3 is CASSEHTVSNQPQHF. The DNA for the CDR3 is TGTGCCAGCAGTGAACACACAGTTAGCAATCAGCCCCAGCATTTT.

V is TRBV6-2 or TRBV6-3 and J is TRBJ2-7, with 8 bases that match TRBD1. The CDR3 is 14 residues long. After removal of 11 bases from V and 3 bases from J, the junction contained 12 bases not matched to a gene. Germline loops: CDR1 MNHEY, CDR2 SVGEGT. CDR3 amino acids: CASRDRGPVYEQYF. Here the CDR3 DNA reads TGTGCCTCCCGAGACAGGGGCCCGGTCTACGAGCAGTACTTC.

The sample holds many counts of this clonotype. J is TRBJ1-4 and V is TRBV28; 9 bases match TRBD1. Germline values: CDR1 MDHEN, CDR2 SYDVKM. The V and J ends lost 3 bases and 8 bases, in that order; junction bases with no gene match: 4. The CDR3 has 14 residues. CDR3 sequence reads: CASSFGTGREKLFF. The CDR3 nucleotides read TGTGCCAGCAGTTTCGGGACAGGGCGGGAAAAACTGTTTTTT.

The chain combines TRBV24-1 with TRBJ2-4; 7 nucleotides agree with TRBD1. V shed 4 bases, J shed 11 bases, and the junction held 4 bases outside the gene matches. Germline V gives CDR1 KGHDR, CDR2 SFDVKD. The CDR3 is 12 residues long. The CDR3 sequence is CATSDPGTVQYF. In nucleotides, the CDR3 is TGTGCCACCAGTGACCCTGGGACAGTTCAGTACTTC.

The gene calls are TRBV19 and TRBJ2-1; 12 bases fit TRBD2. Germline V gene sequence: CDR1 LNHDA, CDR2 SQIVND (reference sequence). CDR3 length equals 15 residues. V lost 5 bases to trimming and J lost 5 bases; unmatched junction nucleotides: 4. Written as DNA, the CDR3 is TGTGCCAGTAGTCTACTAGCGGGAGGAAACAATGAGCAGTTCTTC. Residues: CASSLLAGGNNEQFF.

This clonotype was detected only a few times. The J gene is TRBJ2-1, the V gene TRBV6-1, with 10 positions matching TRBD1. This CDR3 has 16 amino acids. Germline lookup yields CDR1 MNHNS and CDR2 SASEGT. The junction had 10 bases not matched to a gene; V was cut back by 4 bases and J by 7 bases. CDR3 coding DNA: TGTGCCAGCAGTGGACCGACAGGGGGCAAAGAGAATGAGCAGTTCTTC. Translated: CASSGPTGGKENEQFF.

This clonotype has a count of ten or more. The chain carries TRBV28 and TRBJ2-7; the D gene is possibly TRBD2 (5 bases). The CDR3 is 14 amino acids. V lost 7 bases and J 5 bases, leaving 18 bases between the germline ends. Germline lookup yields CDR1 MDHEN and CDR2 SYDVKM. This CDR3 reads CASMGVLASHEQYF. The DNA for the CDR3 is TGTGCCAGCATGGGAGTCCTAGCCTCTCACGAGCAGTACTTC. Drawing the rest from reference TRBV28 and TRBJ2-7, the complete variable domain is DVKVTQSSRYLVKRTGEKVFLECVQDMDHENMFWYRQDPGLGLRLIYFSYDVKMKEKGDIPEGYSVSREKKERFSLILESASTNQTSMYLCASMGVLASHEQYFGPGTRLTVT.

This clonotype was counted at least ten times. The chain recombines TRBV30 with TRBJ1-2, with 7 bases lining up with TRBD1. V lost 0 bases to trimming and J lost 4 bases; unmatched junction nucleotides: 5. Germline V gene lookup returns CDR1 GTSNPN and CDR2 SVGIG (reference sequence). This CDR3 is built from 14 residues. CDR3 residues: CAWSVHRGGYGYTF. CDR3 bases: TGTGCCTGGAGTGTCCACAGGGGAGGCTATGGCTACACCTTC.